The rows below give T cell receptor beta chains drawn from one sample of a study of T cell changes during pregnancy in multiple sclerosis. Clones were read by immunoSEQ multiplex PCR, and TCRdb kept only the in-frame ones, dropping some. The sample includes about 36,000 clones, 92% of them seen just once. The input for sequencing was CD4+ T cells from peripheral blood mononuclear cells, taken in the third trimester of pregnancy. Source of these receptors: a female donor in good health, enrolled as a control in a pregnancy study. Each CDR3 is given without its conserved first and last residue. A row's size may be missing; if present it is once, few, many or a size class.

cdr3_aa clone_size j_call v_call
ASSFGRGGLETQY - TRBJ2-5 TRBV7-6
AISDGQEVDTQY - TRBJ2-3 TRBV10-3
ASSPDTNYGYT - TRBJ1-2 TRBV5-4
ASRSGAVSTNEKLF - TRBJ1-4 TRBV7-9
ASSLSGQRNQPQH - TRBJ1-5 TRBV7-9
SLKLARTQY - TRBJ2-3 TRBV20-1
ASSPQATKNIQY - TRBJ2-4 TRBV6-1
AWRKPQGINQPQH few TRBJ1-5 TRBV30
ASSLTTALNTEAF few TRBJ1-1 TRBV11-2
ASTIGTGRGWEQF - TRBJ2-1 TRBV14
ASRGTVSNYGYT - TRBJ1-2 TRBV6-5
ASSPSRTGDGYT - TRBJ1-2 TRBV18
ASSLAAGTYGYT - TRBJ1-2 TRBV5-4
ASSLGGQVYEQY - TRBJ2-7 TRBV7-9
ASKIGAGAGYT - TRBJ1-2 TRBV6-1
ASSSWGTGQETQY - TRBJ2-5 TRBV5-6
ASSFRTGLNEQF - TRBJ2-1 TRBV7-9
ASSVGTGLSEQY - TRBJ2-7 TRBV6-5
ASSLSGLGRELF - TRBJ2-2 TRBV5-8
ASSLASGTSGGHIQY once TRBJ2-4 TRBV7-9
ASRTGTSNTGELF - TRBJ2-2 TRBV2
AISEIREGGEAF - TRBJ1-1 TRBV10-3
ASSIHGPNTEAF few TRBJ1-1 TRBV19
ASSLPGQGNQPQH - TRBJ1-5 TRBV4-1
ASSPYSQTNTEAF - TRBJ1-1 TRBV18
ASSLAVPQGQYEQY - TRBJ2-7 TRBV5-1
ASSPGQGATGELF - TRBJ2-2 TRBV18
ASSQGDRANEKLF - TRBJ1-4 TRBV4-2
ASSLQRGTYNEQF - TRBJ2-1 TRBV7-3
ASSLRGASGGALADTQY once TRBJ2-3 TRBV7-2
ASSRDSRSYEQY - TRBJ2-7 TRBV18
ASSWTGGITDTQY - TRBJ2-3 TRBV19
AISGQYYEQY - TRBJ2-7 TRBV10-3
ASSQDGREAF - TRBJ1-1 TRBV4-2
AISESASQPQH - TRBJ1-5 TRBV10-3
ASSQSATAYTDTQY - TRBJ2-3 TRBV4-3
ASRMGRSYGYT - TRBJ1-2 TRBV27
ASSFRGIDGYT few TRBJ1-2 TRBV27
ASSLDLSDTQY - TRBJ2-3 TRBV11-2
ASSPSGAGGPSSYNEQF once TRBJ2-1 TRBV7-3
ASSYGGTNTEAF - TRBJ1-1 TRBV6-6
ASSSSSYNSPLH - TRBJ1-6 TRBV18
ASSLGGLAGWY - TRBJ2-7 TRBV7-2
ASSPGTDRSGNTIY - TRBJ1-3 TRBV7-7
ASSLRSPYSGNTIY - TRBJ1-3 TRBV28
ASSGRTGGSGYT - TRBJ1-2 TRBV5-1
ASSQGVSGGAYTGELF - TRBJ2-2 TRBV4-2
ASSYSGGAREQF - TRBJ2-1 TRBV6-5
ASRGPHEQY - TRBJ2-7 TRBV27
ASISPAQGTRNTIY - TRBJ1-3 TRBV28
ASSPKGGGNEKLF - TRBJ1-4 TRBV7-2
ASSLPQGRVSPLH - TRBJ1-6 TRBV4-1
ASSWVGLVESGANVLT - TRBJ2-6 TRBV5-1
AISGRGGYT - TRBJ1-2 TRBV10-3
ASSLGRGGQETQY - TRBJ2-5 TRBV7-3